Each of the 6 T cell receptor beta chains below was sequenced from the same sample in a study of Ad26.COV2.S vaccination and SARS-CoV-2 variants. The treatment is: 15 to 20 received Ad26.COV2.S at low or high dose, single or two shots; roughly five received placebo; per-sample allocation not given. All samples were drawn on day 63, counting from the first vaccine or placebo injection. The data were produced by immunoSEQ multiplex PCR, yet TCRdb's version contains in-frame clones alone and is incomplete. The data show roughly 320,000 clones, around 87% seen once. The sequenced sample was peripheral blood, obtained in a trial of Ad26.COV2.S vaccine versus placebo. The receptors stem from a person between 18 and 60 years old who received the Ad26.COV2.S COVID-19 vaccine or a placebo.

V gene TRBV7-9 combines with J gene TRBJ2-7; D is unresolved. The V gene lost 1 base and the J gene lost 3 bases, with 4 bases spanning the gap. The germline V gene has CDR1 SEHNR and CDR2 FQNEAQ (reference sequence). The CDR3 extends over 12 amino acids. In DNA, the CDR3 is TGTGCCAGCAGCTTAGGGTTCTACGAGCAGTACTTC. Protein: CASSLGFYEQYF. Supplemented by reference TRBV7-9 and TRBJ2-7, the full variable domain reads DTGVSQNPRHKITKRGQNVTFRCDPISEHNRLYWYRQTLGQGPEFLTYFQNEAQLEKSRLLSDRFSAERPKGSFSTLEIQRTEQGDSAMYLCASSLGFYEQYFGPGTRLTVT.

The gene calls are TRBV20-1 and TRBJ1-1, with no clear D. Germline V lookup: CDR1 DFQATT, CDR2 SNEGSKA (reference sequence). The CDR3 length is 10 residues. Trimming stripped 6 bases from V and 11 bases from J, with 13 bases between. The CDR3 DNA reads as TGCAGTGCCCCCCGACCTGGTGCTTTCTTT. Protein: CSAPRPGAFF.

Here the CDR3 DNA reads TGTGCCAGCAGCTCTGGACCCCCATTATCTGGCTACACCTTC. This sequence encodes CASSSGPPLSGYTF. The chain recombines TRBV7-2 with TRBJ1-2; no reliable D call. V lost 4 bases and J lost 7, with 16 bases in between. The CDR3 length is 14 residues. Germline-derived CDR1 and CDR2 are SGHTA and FQGNSA. Full variable domain (remainder filled in from reference TRBV7-2 and TRBJ1-2): GAGVSQSPSNKVTEKGKDVELRCDPISGHTALYWYRQSLGQGLEFLIYFQGNSAPDKSGLPSDRFSAERTGGSVSTLTIQRTQQEDSAVYLCASSSGPPLSGYTFGSGTRLTVV.

This chain connects TRBV5-1 to TRBJ2-1; D is uncertain. V dropped 0 bases and J dropped 0 bases, with 10 bases sitting between them. This CDR3 has 16 amino acids. Germline loops: CDR1 SGHRS, CDR2 YFSETQ. Here the CDR3 reads CASSLELAISYNEQFF. DNA for the CDR3: TGCGCCAGCAGCTTGGAACTCGCCATCTCCTACAATGAGCAGTTCTTC.

The rearrangement links TRBV6-1 to TRBJ2-3; D is uncertain. The CDR3 is made up of 11 amino acids. Germline CDR1 reads MNHNS; CDR2 reads SASEGT. V lost 1 base to trimming and J lost 6 bases, with 2 bases between them. CDR3 loop: CASSEVDTQYF. The CDR3 bases are TGTGCCAGCAGTGAAGTGGATACGCAGTATTTT.

V is TRBV5-8 and J is TRBJ2-7, with D perhaps TRBD1 or TRBD2 (5 bases each). Deletions cut 7 bases from V and 2 bases from J, with 10 bases between. Germline V CDR1 and CDR2: SGHTS, YDEGEE. The CDR3 covers 12 residues. CDR3 coding DNA: TGTGCCAGCCGGGACGGAACCTACGAGCAGTACTTC. Its protein is CASRDGTYEQYF.